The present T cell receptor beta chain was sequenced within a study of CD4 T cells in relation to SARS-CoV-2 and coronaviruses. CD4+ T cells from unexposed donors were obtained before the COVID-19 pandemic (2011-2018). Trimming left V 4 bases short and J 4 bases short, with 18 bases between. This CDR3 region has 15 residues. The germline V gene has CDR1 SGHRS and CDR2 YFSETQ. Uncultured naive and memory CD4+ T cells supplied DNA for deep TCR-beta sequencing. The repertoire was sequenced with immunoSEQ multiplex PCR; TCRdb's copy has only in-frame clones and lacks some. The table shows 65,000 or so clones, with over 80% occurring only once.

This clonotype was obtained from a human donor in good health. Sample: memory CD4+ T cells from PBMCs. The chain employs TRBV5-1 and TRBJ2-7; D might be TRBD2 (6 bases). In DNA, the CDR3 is TGCGCCAGCAGCATGGCTAGTGGAGGGTCATACGAGCAGTACTTC. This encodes CASSMASGGSYEQYF.